Sequencing of this TCR beta chain was carried out in a study of CD8 T cells in Susac syndrome. The RNA input was about 0.45 to 1 ug, and it was reverse transcribed with random hexamers. TCR beta CDR3 was amplified by immunoSEQ covering 54 Vbeta and 13 Jbeta. From the immunoSEQ multiplex PCR reads, TCRdb called clonotypes with MiXCR, one entry per CDR3 protein. The data show 130,000 to 150,000 distinct CDR3 sequences, with approximately 93% seen just once and 0.075% to 0.09% held by the top ten. Notes on this clonotype: What it recognizes is unknown.

The germline gives CDR1 DFQATT, CDR2 SNEGSKA (reference sequence). Trimming removed 3 bases from V and 4 bases from J, with 16 bases in between. This CDR3 is built from 14 residues. General observations from the study: In its TCR sequencing and HLA analysis, the study acknowledged that the number of individuals was relatively small.

The controls were healthy donors who were matched for age and sex. The CD8+ and CD4+ T cells were negatively isolated, with the TEMRA cells enriched by FACS. This clonotype was obtained from a human donor in good health. The sequenced material came from CD4+ T cells from PBMCs. This chain joins TRBV20-1 and TRBJ2-7; the D gene is possibly TRBD1 (6 bases). CDR3 DNA: TGCAGTGCTAGGGGTGACAGGAAGTCGTACGAGCAGTACTTC. This translates into CSARGDRKSYEQYF.